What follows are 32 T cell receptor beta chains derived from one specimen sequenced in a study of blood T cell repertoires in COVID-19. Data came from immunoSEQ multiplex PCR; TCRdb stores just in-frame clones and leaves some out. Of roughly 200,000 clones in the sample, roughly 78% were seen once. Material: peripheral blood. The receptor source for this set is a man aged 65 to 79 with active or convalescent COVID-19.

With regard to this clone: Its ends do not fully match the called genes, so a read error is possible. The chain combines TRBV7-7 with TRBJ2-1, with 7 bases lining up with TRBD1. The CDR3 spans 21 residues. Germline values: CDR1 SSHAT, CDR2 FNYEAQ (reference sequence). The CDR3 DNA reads TGTGCTAGCAGCCCGAAGCCACGGACAGGTCTGGATCATCCCCTTTATAATGAGCAGTTCTTC. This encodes CASSPKPRTGLDHPLYNEQFF.

CDR3 DNA sequence: TGTGCCAGCAGCACTGCGGGTAGTACCTACAATGAGCAGTTCTTC. It is translated as CASSTAGSTYNEQFF. J is TRBJ2-1 and V is TRBV5-6; possibly TRBD2 for D (5 bases). Germline V gene data show CDR1 as SGHDT and CDR2 as YYEEEE. Trimming cost V 4 bases and J 2 bases, with 13 bases left between them. CDR3 length: 15 residues. The full variable domain, with the rest looked up from reference TRBV5-6 and TRBJ2-1, is DAGVTQSPTHLIKTRGQQVTLRCSPKSGHDTVSWYQQALGQGPQFIFQYYEEEERQRGNFPDRFSGHQFPNYSSELNVNALLLGDSALYLCASSTAGSTYNEQFFGPGTRLTVL.

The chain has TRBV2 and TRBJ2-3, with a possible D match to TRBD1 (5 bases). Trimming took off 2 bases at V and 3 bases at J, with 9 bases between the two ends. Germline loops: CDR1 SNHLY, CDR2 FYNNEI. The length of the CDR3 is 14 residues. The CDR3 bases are TGTGCCAGCAGTGAATCCAGGGAAACAGATACGCAGTATTTT. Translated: CASSESRETDTQYF.

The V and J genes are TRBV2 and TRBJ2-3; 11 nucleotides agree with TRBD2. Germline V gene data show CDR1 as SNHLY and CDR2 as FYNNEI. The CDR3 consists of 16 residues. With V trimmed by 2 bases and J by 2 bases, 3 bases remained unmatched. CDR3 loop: CASSEPSGGFTDTQYF. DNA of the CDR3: TGTGCCAGCAGTGAACCTAGCGGGGGGTTCACAGATACGCAGTATTTT.

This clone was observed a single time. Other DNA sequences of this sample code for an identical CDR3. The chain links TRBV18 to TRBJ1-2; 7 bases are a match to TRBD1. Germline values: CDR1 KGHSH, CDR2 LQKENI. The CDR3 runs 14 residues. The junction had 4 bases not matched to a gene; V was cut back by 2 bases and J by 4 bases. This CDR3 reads CASSPTGEGYGYTF. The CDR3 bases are TGTGCCAGCTCACCAACAGGGGAAGGCTATGGCTACACCTTC. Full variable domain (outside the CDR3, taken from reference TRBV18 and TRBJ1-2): NAGVMQNPRHLVRRRGQEARLRCSPMKGHSHVYWYRQLPEEGLKFMVYLQKENIIDESGMPKERFSAEFPKEGPSILRIQQVVRGDSAAYFCASSPTGEGYGYTFGSGTRLTVV.

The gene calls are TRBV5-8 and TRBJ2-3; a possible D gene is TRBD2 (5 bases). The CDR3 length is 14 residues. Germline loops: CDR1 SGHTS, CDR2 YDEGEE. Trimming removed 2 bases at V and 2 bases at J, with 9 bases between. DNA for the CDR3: TGTGCCAGCAGCTTCGGGATCTACACAGATACGCAGTATTTT. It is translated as CASSFGIYTDTQYF.

CDR3: CACTRSGDFSYNEQFF. CDR3 coding DNA: TGTGCCTGTACTAGGAGCGGGGACTTCTCCTACAATGAGCAGTTCTTC. J is TRBJ2-1 and V is TRBV30; TRBD2 matches 7 bases. Trimming at V came to 6 bases and at J to 0 bases, leaving 11 bases not matched to a gene. Germline-derived CDR1 and CDR2 are GTSNPN and SVGIG (reference sequence). The CDR3 is 16 amino acids.

In DNA, the CDR3 is TGTGCCAGCAGTTACGGTAGGCCCGGGAAGGAAAGGAGAAACACCATATATTTT. This gives the protein CASSYGRPGKERRNTIYF. The rearrangement uses TRBV6-2 or TRBV6-3 and TRBJ1-3, with unresolved D. Trimming left V 2 bases short and J 5 bases short, with 22 bases between. The CDR3 covers 18 residues. The germline V gene has CDR1 MNHEY and CDR2 SVGEGT.

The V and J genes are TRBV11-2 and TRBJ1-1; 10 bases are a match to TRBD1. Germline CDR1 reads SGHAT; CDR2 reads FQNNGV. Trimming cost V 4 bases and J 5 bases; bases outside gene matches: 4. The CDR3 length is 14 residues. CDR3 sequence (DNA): TGTGCCAGCAGCTATGGGACAGGGGAGACTGAAGCTTTCTTT. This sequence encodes CASSYGTGETEAFF.

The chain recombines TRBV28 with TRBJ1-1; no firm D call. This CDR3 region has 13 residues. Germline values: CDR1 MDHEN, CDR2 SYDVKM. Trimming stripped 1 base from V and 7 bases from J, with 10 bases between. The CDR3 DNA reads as TGTGCCAGCAGTTTATATAGAACAGATGAAGCTTTCTTT. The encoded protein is CASSLYRTDEAFF.

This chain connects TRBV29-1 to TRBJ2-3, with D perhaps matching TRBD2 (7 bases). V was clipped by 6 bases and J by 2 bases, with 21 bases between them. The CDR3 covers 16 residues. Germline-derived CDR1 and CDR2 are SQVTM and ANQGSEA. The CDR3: CSVGGGSGYNTDTQYF. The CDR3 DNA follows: TGCAGCGTGGGAGGGGGTAGCGGATACAACACAGATACGCAGTATTTT.

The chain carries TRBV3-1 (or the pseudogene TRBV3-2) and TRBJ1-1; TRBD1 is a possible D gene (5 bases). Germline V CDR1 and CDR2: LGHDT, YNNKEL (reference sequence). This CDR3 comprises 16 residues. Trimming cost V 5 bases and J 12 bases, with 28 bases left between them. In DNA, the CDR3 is TGTGCCAGCAGCGGGAGCATTTGGGACTTAGACATGGGGTCTTTCTTT. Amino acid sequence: CASSGSIWDLDMGSFF.

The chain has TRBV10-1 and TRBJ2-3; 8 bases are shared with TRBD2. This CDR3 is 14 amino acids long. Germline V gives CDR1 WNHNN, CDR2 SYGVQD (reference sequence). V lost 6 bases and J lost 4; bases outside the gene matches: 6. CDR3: CASSGPGLADTQYF. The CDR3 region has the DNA TGCGCCAGCAGCGGACCGGGACTAGCAGATACGCAGTATTTT.

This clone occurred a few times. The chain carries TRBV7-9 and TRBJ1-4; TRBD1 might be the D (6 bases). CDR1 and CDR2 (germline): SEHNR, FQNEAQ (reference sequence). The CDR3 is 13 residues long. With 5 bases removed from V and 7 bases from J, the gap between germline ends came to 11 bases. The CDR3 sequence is CASSGIQGEKLFF. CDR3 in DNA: TGTGCCAGCAGCGGAATACAGGGTGAAAAACTGTTTTTT.

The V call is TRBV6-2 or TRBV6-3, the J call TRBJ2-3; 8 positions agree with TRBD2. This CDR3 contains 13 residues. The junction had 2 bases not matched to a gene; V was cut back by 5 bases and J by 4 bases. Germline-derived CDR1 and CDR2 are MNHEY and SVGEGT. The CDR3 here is CASSGTSSDTQYF. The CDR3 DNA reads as TGTGCCAGCAGTGGGACTAGTTCAGATACGCAGTATTTT.

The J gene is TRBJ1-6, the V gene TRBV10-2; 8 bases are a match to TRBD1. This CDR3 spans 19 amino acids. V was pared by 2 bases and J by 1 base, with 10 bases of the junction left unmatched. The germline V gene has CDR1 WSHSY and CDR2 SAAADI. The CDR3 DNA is TGCGCCAGCAGTGAGGAGACCTGGACAGGGAAGTCCTATAATTCACCCCTCCACTTT. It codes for CASSEETWTGKSYNSPLHF.

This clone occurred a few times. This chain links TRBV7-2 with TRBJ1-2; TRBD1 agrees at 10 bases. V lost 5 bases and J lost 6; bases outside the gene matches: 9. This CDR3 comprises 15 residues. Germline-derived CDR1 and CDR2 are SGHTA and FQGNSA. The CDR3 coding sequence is TGTGCCAGCAGCCCCCGGGACAGGGGTTGGGATGGCTACACCTTC. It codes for CASSPRDRGWDGYTF.

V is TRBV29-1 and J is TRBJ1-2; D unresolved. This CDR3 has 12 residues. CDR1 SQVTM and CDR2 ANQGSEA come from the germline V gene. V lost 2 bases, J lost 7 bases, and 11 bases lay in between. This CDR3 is CSVETRWFGYTF. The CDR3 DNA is TGCAGCGTTGAAACTCGGTGGTTTGGCTACACCTTC.

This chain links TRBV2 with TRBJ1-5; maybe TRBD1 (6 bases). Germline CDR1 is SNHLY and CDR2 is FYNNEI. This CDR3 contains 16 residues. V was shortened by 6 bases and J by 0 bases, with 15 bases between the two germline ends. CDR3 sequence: CASRRGQFYSNQPQHF. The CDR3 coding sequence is TGTGCCAGCAGACGAGGACAGTTTTATAGCAATCAGCCCCAGCATTTT. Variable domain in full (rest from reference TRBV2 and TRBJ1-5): EPEVTQTPSHQVTQMGQEVILRCVPISNHLYFYWYRQILGQKVEFLVSFYNNEISEKSEIFDDQFSVERPDGSNFTLKIRSTKLEDSAMYFCASRRGQFYSNQPQHFGDGTRLSIL.

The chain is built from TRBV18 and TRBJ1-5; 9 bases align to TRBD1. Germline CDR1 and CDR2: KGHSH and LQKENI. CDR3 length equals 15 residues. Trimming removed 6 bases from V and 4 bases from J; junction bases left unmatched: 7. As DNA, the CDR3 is TGTGCCAGCTCGGCTACAGGGGGCGAGAATCAGCCCCAGCATTTT. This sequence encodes CASSATGGENQPQHF.

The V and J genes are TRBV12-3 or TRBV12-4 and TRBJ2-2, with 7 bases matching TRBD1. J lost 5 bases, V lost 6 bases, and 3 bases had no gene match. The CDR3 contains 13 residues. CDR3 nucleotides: TGTGCCAGCAGACAGGGGTGGACCGGGGAGCTGTTTTTT. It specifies CASRQGWTGELFF.

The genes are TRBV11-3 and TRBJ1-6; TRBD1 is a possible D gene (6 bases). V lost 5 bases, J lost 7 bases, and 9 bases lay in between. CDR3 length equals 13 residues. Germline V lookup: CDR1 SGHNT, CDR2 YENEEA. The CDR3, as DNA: TGTGCCAGCAGCAAGGGGGACAATTCACCCCTCCACTTT. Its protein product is CASSKGDNSPLHF.

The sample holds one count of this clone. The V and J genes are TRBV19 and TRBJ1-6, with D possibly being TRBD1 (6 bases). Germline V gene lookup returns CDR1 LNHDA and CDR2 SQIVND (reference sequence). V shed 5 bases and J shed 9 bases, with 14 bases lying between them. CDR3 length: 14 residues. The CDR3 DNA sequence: TGTGCCAGTAGTGATACAGGGACAAGTTCACCCCTCCACTTT. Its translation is CASSDTGTSSPLHF.

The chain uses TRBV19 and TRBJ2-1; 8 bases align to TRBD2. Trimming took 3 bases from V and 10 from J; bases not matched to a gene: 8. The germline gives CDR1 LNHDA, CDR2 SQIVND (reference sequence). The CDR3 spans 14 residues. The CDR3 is CASSIGRGASEQFF. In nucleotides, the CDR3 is TGTGCCAGTAGTATTGGGCGGGGGGCCTCCGAGCAGTTCTTC.

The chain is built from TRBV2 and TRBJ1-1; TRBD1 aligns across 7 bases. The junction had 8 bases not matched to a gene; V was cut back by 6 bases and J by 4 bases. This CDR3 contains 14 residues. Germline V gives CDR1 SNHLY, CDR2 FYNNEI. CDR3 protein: CASRAQGIPTEAFF. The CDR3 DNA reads TGTGCCAGCAGGGCACAGGGGATTCCCACTGAAGCTTTCTTT.

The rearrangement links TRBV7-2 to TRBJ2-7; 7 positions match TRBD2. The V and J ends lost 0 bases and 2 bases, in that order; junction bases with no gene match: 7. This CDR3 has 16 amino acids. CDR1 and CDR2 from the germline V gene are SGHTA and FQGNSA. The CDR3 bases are TGTGCCAGCAGCTTAGCGCTCGGCGGGGGAACCTACGAGCAGTACTTC. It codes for CASSLALGGGTYEQYF. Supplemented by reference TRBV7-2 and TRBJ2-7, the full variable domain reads GAGVSQSPSNKVTEKGKDVELRCDPISGHTALYWYRQSLGQGLEFLIYFQGNSAPDKSGLPSDRFSAERTGGSVSTLTIQRTQQEDSAVYLCASSLALGGGTYEQYFGPGTRLTVT.

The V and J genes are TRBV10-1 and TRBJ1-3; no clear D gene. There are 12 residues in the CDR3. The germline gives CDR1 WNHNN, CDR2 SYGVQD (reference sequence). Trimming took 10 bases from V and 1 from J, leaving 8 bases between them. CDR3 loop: CATRGSGNTIYF. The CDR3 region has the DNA TGCGCCACCCGCGGTTCTGGAAACACCATATATTTT.

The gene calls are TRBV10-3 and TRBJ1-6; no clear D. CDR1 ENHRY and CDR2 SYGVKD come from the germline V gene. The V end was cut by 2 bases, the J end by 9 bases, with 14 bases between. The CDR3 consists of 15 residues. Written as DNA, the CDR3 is TGTGCCATCAGTGAGGAGTATCTGGAGGGTTCACCCCTCCACTTT. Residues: CAISEEYLEGSPLHF.

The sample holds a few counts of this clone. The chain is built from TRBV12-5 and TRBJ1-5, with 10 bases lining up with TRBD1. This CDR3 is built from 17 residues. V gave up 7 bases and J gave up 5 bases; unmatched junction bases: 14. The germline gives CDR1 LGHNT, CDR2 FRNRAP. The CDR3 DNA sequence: TGTGCTAGTGTGCCAGGACAGGGGGATTTAGGCTATCAGCCCCAGCATTTT. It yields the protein CASVPGQGDLGYQPQHF. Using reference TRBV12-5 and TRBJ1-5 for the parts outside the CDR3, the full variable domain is DARVTQTPRHKVTEMGQEVTMRCQPILGHNTVFWYRQTMMQGLELLAYFRNRAPLDDSGMPKDRFSAEMPDATLATLKIQPSEPRDSAVYFCASVPGQGDLGYQPQHFGDGTRLSIL.

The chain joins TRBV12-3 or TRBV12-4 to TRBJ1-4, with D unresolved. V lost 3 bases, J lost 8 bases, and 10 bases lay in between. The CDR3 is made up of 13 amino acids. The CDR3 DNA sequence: TGTGCCAGCAGTTTGAACAGCGGGGAAAAACTGTTTTTT. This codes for CASSLNSGEKLFF.

Here the CDR3 reads CASSIKTGTANEKLFF. Written as DNA, the CDR3 is TGTGCCAGTAGTATTAAAACCGGGACAGCTAATGAAAAACTGTTTTTT. V is TRBV19 and J is TRBJ1-4, with 7 nucleotides matching TRBD1. Germline assignment: CDR1 LNHDA and CDR2 SQIVND (reference sequence). J gave up 3 bases and V 3 bases, and 7 bases lay outside the gene matches. The CDR3 is 16 residues long.

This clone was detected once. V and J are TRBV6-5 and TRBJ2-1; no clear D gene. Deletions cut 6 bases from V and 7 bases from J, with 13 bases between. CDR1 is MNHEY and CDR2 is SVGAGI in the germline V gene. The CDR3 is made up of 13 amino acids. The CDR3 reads CASRGHQGNEQFF. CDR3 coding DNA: TGTGCCAGCAGGGGCCACCAAGGTAATGAGCAGTTCTTC.